This T cell receptor beta chain originates from a study of beta chain features in type 1 diabetes. General study results and limits: Individuals with type 1 diabetes displayed fewer insertions and more deletions at VDJ junctions. Over-representation of high TCR-expressing cells was a possible consequence of cDNA sequencing. A moderate, significant TCRB CDR3 shortening appeared in type 1 diabetes across four CD4+ subsets.

Points on this clone: Its antigen is currently unknown.

The germline gives CDR1 MNHNS, CDR2 SASEGT. The CDR3 runs 13 residues. V lost 5 bases to trimming and J lost 1 base, with 8 bases between them. The sequenced template was cDNA made from the entire isolated RNA. It was found that naive, central memory and regulatory T cell samples averaged about 3.57 million reads. Repertoires were generated with immunoSEQ multiplex PCR, while TCRdb's copy carries only in-frame clones and drops some. Counted here are some 63,000 clones, approximately 50% occurring once; the ten biggest clones make up 0.7%. Per donor, one heparinised blood draw averaged around 120 mL. The sample taken for sequencing was central memory CD4+ T cells from blood. The chain carries TRBV6-1 and TRBJ1-1; possibly TRBD1 for D (6 bases). This clonotype originated in a young man with type 1 diabetes. For the CDR3, the DNA is TGTGCCAGCAGTTTACAGGGGAACACTGAAGCTTTCTTT. Encoded protein: CASSLQGNTEAFF.